A single TCR beta chain is shown here with its context. This clone is a singleton in its sample. Its target antigen remains unknown. Within one base of it there is no much larger clone, and no base qualities were kept. CD8 naive samples consisted of CD45RO-negative cells that were positively selected for CCR7, yielding a CD45RA+CCR7+ population without TemRA cells. Healthy HIV-negative adults with no recently reported acute infections or vaccinations were included as donors. Only Caucasian adults living in Nashville, Tennessee, USA were represented among the donors. Blood was collected by leukapheresis, and PBMCs were isolated by Ficoll-Histopaque density gradient centrifugation and then cryopreserved in liquid nitrogen vapor phase. Analytical flow cytometry was used to check the purity and quantity of every magnetically sorted T cell population. Each sorted fraction had its genomic DNA isolated and then quantified by UV absorbance on a Nanodrop 2000c.

The sample originates from a study of shared clonotypes between healthy human individuals (TCRdb year 2020). Context from the whole study: A couple of women and a few men aged 18 to 49 years were included in the cohort. To increase sequencing depth and limit assay-specific biases, different laboratories used diverse techniques to prepare libraries and sequence TCR repertoires. Between about 0.94 and 8.9 billion PBMCs per donor were obtained by leukapheresis. Per donor, three plates each were used for CD4 naive and CD4 memory, two for CD8 naive, and one for CD8 memory. To estimate repertoire size and how much clonotype sharing occurs between individuals, the study deeply sequenced the blood TCR repertoires of 5 or 6 healthy adults. Overall study outcomes, separate from this receptor: Larger estimated clonotype richness was generally found for naive subsets than for memory subsets. Sharing across several donors was observed for about 5% of naive CD4, less than 4% of naive CD8, roughly 2.3% of memory CD4, and approximately 0.41% of memory CD8 clonotypes. Compared with non-shared clonotypes, clonotypes shared by all four sorted-subset donors had higher generation probabilities. Because the study included a small number of donors, the genetic and exposure-history diversity represented was limited. Even with the large sequencing depth, rarefaction of the sorted-subset datasets indicated that sequencing was incomplete. Sampling was limited to blood, and TCR repertoires in tissue likely differ from TCR repertoires in blood. Pairwise subsampling led to the expectation that sequencing depth would affect the degree of clonotype sharing among donors.

Using the deep immunoSEQ assay, multiplex PCR amplified TCR CDR3 regions from genomic DNA. Genomic DNA extracted from each cell subset was distributed evenly over all wells of several immunoSEQ 96-well plates, and each plate served as one replicate. For sorted subsets, around 200 ng genomic DNA, equal to about 30,000 T cell genomes, was loaded into each replicate PCR. Purified libraries were measured with a Qubit 3.0 fluorometer, size-checked on a Bioanalyzer 2100, and measured again with the KAPA Library Quantification kit. Every immunoSEQ 96-well plate was sequenced on a separate single-read 150-cycle Illumina NextSeq 550 flow cell. The study's processing was this. Because the immunoSEQ output held only junctional sequences and lacked quality scores, the filtering could not match the filtering applied to full-length reads. To assign V/J genes and CDR3, sequences were annotated against IMGT germline references using PyIR, a Python wrapper for IgBLAST v1.9. Reads were removed for weak V/J assignments (E-value above 1e-6), missing CDR3, stop codons, out-of-frame junctions, or ambiguous translated residues. A V3J clonotype was defined by an identical inferred V gene, J gene, and CDR3 amino acid sequence. Percentage overlap between repertoires was calculated by dividing the number of shared unique clonotypes by the size of the smaller repertoire. Richness of each repertoire was evaluated using RTK rarefaction, the Chao1 estimator, and Recon v2.1 estimates of unobserved clonotypes. Generation probabilities were computed with OLGA for all TCRbeta clonotypes obtained by the gDNA method from four donors. The immuneACCESS repertoire file appears here via TCRdb, limited to in-frame rearrangements. These files lack a portion of the clones; in checked studies, under half of the deficit traces to unresolved V genes, and the cause of the others is not known. V and J calls plus clone size are reproduced from that table; the DNA served to infer D and trimming. Across this sample there are 1.5 million to 2.5 million clones, with 85% to 95% seen only once. The top ten clones comprise around 1% of the sample.

The sample comprised naive CD8+ T cells sorted from blood. In light of the paper, this sample's cell subset or site label describes: CD45RA+CCR7+. This clonotype originated in a man younger than 35 in good health.

DNA sequence: TGTGCCAGCAGTTGGAGACGGGGGGAGACCTACGAGCAGTACTTC. Its protein reads: CASSWRRGETYEQYF. The rearrangement combines TRBV6-1 with TRBJ2-7; 7 bases in between match TRBD2. The CDR3 measures 15 amino acids from cysteine to phenylalanine. Just the 45-base CDR3 DNA is kept, in frame starting at base 1. The germline V gene provides CDR1 MNHNS and CDR2 SASEGT. Unmatched junction bases come to 9, with V trimmed by 5 bases and J by 2 bases.